The sequence of this T cell receptor (beta chain) was determined in a study of breast tumors, draining lymph nodes, adjacent tissues. Study results and limitations: Data only fit, rather than demonstrated, lymph node origin of most tumor T cells.

The lymph nodes were axillary draining lymph nodes from breast cancer patients. With respect to this clonotype: What it recognizes is unknown. Compared with germline, one end of the junction differs, possibly owing to a read error.

The CDR3 is made up of 13 amino acids. CDR1 is DFQATT, CDR2 SNEGSKA, per germline (reference sequence). TCRdb re-derived calls from the multiplex PCR reads in MiXCR, one entry per CDR3 protein. Seen here are about 170,000 distinct CDR3 sequences, roughly 35% observed once, and the top ten hold about 3.7%. V usage is TRBV20-1 and J usage is TRBJ1-2; 8 bases match TRBD1. Sequenced sample: axillary lymph node tissue. This sequence was found in a female donor with breast cancer. Some clones in this sample may be carry-over from other donors' samples. The CDR3 region is CSASQGGAYAYTF. Here the CDR3 DNA reads TGCAGCGCTTCACAGGGGGGGGCCTATGCCTACACCTTC.